This T cell receptor (beta chain) comes out of a study of T cells in Graves' hyperthyroidism and ophthalmopathy. Regions amplified from RNA transcripts were the TCR beta CDR3 regions. In the first-round RT-PCR of the TCR CDR3, the HTBI primer set was used. TCRdb analysed the multiplex PCR reads with MiXCR anew, one entry per CDR3 protein. The data show over 250,000 distinct CDR3 sequences, 20% to 25% seen once. The sample holds many counts of this clonotype. CDR3 length: 13 residues. Trimming left V 1 base short and J 8 bases short, with 11 bases between. Looked up from germline, CDR1 is SGHVS and CDR2 is FNYEAQ.

This rearrangement joins TRBV7-6 to TRBJ1-2; D perhaps matches TRBD1 (5 bases). Sequencing used blood. This clonotype originated in a man aged 25 to 40 with Graves' ophthalmopathy. CDR3 region: CASSLGGFGGYTF. The CDR3 bases are TGTGCCAGCAGCTTAGGGGGGTTTGGCGGCTACACCTTC.